A selection of T cell receptor beta chains follows, all from one sample in a study of blood T cells in healthy people across ages. TCRdb reprocessed the 5' RACE reads via MiXCR and lists one record per CDR3 protein. The table has some 1.4 million distinct CDR3 sequences, around 39% seen once. The sequenced sample consisted of blood. The receptors derive from a young woman in good health. Each CDR3 is given without its conserved first and last residue. Each record gives: V gene, J gene, D gene, CDR3 length, CDR3 protein. The D gene is left open where the match is weak.

v_call: TRBV6-5; j_call: TRBJ2-7; d_call: -; cdr3_length: 13; cdr3_aa: ASSVNRREAHEQY
v_call: TRBV21-1; j_call: TRBJ1-4; d_call: -; cdr3_length: 12; cdr3_aa: ASSRPRQAEKLF
v_call: TRBV20-1; j_call: TRBJ2-2; d_call: -; cdr3_length: 12; cdr3_aa: SARDHGNAGELF
v_call: TRBV9; j_call: TRBJ2-3; d_call: TRBD2; cdr3_length: 17; cdr3_aa: ASSFHPGTSGGDTDTQY
v_call: TRBV27; j_call: TRBJ1-1; d_call: -; cdr3_length: 12; cdr3_aa: ASSPGYTNTEAF
v_call: TRBV6-5; j_call: TRBJ1-2; d_call: -; cdr3_length: 10; cdr3_aa: ASSTAGWGYT
v_call: TRBV20-1; j_call: TRBJ1-2; d_call: -; cdr3_length: 15; cdr3_aa: SARDWRLEGGNYGYT
v_call: TRBV5-1; j_call: TRBJ1-3; d_call: -; cdr3_length: 15; cdr3_aa: ASSASDGTSSGNTIY
v_call: TRBV24-1; j_call: TRBJ2-1; d_call: TRBD2; cdr3_length: 14; cdr3_aa: ATSDPLGEGKNEQF
v_call: TRBV6-5; j_call: TRBJ1-2; d_call: -; cdr3_length: 11; cdr3_aa: ASSRPDFMGYT
v_call: TRBV20-1; j_call: TRBJ1-2; d_call: -; cdr3_length: 14; cdr3_aa: SASWRATLVDYGYT
v_call: TRBV27; j_call: TRBJ2-1; d_call: -; cdr3_length: 15; cdr3_aa: ASSLGLRLSSYNEQF
v_call: TRBV6-1; j_call: TRBJ2-3; d_call: TRBD2; cdr3_length: 14; cdr3_aa: ASSEWAGVSTDTQY
v_call: TRBV6-6; j_call: TRBJ2-5; d_call: -; cdr3_length: 13; cdr3_aa: ASSWNTARLETQY
v_call: TRBV7-9; j_call: TRBJ2-1; d_call: TRBD1; cdr3_length: 14; cdr3_aa: AIQAGQGVLYNEQF
v_call: TRBV12-3/TRBV12-4; j_call: TRBJ2-5; d_call: TRBD2; cdr3_length: 14; cdr3_aa: ASSLRGGEYKETQY
v_call: TRBV5-1; j_call: TRBJ2-4; d_call: -; cdr3_length: 13; cdr3_aa: ASSPAPDPTYIQY
v_call: TRBV27; j_call: TRBJ2-7; d_call: -; cdr3_length: 12; cdr3_aa: ASSPPWSTNEQY
v_call: TRBV6-1; j_call: TRBJ2-5; d_call: -; cdr3_length: 16; cdr3_aa: ASSSLAFSQRGLNEQY